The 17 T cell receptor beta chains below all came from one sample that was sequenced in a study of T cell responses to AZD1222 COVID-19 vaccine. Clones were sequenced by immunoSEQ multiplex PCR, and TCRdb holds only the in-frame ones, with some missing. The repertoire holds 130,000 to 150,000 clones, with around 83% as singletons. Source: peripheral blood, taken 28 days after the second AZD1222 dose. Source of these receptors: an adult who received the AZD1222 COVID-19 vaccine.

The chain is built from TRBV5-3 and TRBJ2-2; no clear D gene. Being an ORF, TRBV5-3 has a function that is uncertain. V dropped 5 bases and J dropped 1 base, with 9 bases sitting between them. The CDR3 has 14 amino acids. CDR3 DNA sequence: TGTGCCAGAAGTTGGGTGTGGAACACCGGGGAGCTGTTTTTT. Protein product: CARSWVWNTGELFF.

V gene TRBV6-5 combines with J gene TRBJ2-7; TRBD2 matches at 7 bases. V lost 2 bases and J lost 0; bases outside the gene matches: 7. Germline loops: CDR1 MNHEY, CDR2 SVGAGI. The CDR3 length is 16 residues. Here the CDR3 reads CASSYTMSSGSYEQYF. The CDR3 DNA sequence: TGTGCCAGCAGTTACACCATGTCTAGCGGCTCCTACGAGCAGTACTTC.

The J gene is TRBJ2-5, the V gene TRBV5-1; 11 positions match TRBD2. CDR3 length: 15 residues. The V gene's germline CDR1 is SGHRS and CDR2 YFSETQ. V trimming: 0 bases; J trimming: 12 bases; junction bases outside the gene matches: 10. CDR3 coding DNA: TGCGCCAGCAGCTTGGAAATAGCGGGAGGGGGAATCAAGTACTTC. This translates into CASSLEIAGGGIKYF.

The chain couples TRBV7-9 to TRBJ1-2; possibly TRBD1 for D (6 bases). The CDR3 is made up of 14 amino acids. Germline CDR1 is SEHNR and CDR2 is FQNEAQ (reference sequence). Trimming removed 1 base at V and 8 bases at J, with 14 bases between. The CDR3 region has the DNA TGTGCCAGCAGCTTAGAACAGGGCCGGGGAGGCTACACCTTC. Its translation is CASSLEQGRGGYTF.

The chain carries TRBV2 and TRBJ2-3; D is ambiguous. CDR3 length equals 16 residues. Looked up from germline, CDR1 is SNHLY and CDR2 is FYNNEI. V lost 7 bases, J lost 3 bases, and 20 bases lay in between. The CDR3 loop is CASTPQASWMTDTQYF. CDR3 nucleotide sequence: TGTGCCAGCACCCCGCAGGCGTCCTGGATGACAGATACGCAGTATTTT. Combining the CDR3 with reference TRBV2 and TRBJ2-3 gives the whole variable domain EPEVTQTPSHQVTQMGQEVILRCVPISNHLYFYWYRQILGQKVEFLVSFYNNEISEKSEIFDDQFSVERPDGSNFTLKIRSTKLEDSAMYFCASTPQASWMTDTQYFGPGTRLTVL.

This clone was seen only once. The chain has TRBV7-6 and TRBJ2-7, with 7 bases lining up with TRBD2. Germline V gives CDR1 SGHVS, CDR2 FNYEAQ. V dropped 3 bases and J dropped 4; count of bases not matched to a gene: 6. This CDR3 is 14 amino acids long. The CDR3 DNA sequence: TGTGCCAGCAGCTTCGGGGGAGGGCCGTACGAGCAGTACTTC. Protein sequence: CASSFGGGPYEQYF.

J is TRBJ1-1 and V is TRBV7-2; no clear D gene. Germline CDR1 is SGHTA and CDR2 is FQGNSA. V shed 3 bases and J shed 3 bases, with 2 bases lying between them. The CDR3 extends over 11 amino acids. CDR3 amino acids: CASSFYTEAFF. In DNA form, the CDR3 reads TGTGCCAGCAGCTTCTACACTGAAGCTTTCTTT.

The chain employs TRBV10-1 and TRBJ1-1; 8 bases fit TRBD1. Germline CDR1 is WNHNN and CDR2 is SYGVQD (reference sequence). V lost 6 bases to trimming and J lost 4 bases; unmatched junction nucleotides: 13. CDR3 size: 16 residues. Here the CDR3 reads CASRGGQGASGTEAFF. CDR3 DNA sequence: TGCGCCAGCAGGGGGGGGCAGGGGGCGTCGGGCACTGAAGCTTTCTTT.

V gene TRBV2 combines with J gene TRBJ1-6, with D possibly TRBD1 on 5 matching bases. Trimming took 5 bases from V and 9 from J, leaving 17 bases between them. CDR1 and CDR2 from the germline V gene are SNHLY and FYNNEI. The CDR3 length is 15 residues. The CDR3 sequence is CASSFEGERGSPLHF. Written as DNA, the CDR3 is TGTGCCAGCAGTTTCGAAGGGGAACGAGGTTCACCCCTCCACTTT.

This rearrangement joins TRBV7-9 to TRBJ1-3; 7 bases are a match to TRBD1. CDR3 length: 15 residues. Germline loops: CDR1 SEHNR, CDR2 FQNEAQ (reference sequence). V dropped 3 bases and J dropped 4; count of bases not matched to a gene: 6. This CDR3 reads CASSLGQWEGNTIYF. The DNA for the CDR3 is TGTGCCAGCAGCTTGGGACAGTGGGAAGGAAACACCATATATTTT.

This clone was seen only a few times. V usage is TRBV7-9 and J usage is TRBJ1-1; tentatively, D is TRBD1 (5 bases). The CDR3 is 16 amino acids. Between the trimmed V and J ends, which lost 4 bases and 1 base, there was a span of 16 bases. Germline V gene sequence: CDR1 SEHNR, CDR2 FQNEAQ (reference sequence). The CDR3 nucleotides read TGTGCCAGCAGCTCGACAGATTCGAAGCCGAACACTGAAGCTTTCTTT. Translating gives CASSSTDSKPNTEAFF.

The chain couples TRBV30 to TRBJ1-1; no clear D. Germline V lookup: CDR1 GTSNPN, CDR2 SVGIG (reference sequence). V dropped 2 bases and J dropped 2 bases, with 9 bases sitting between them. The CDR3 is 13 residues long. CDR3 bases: TGTGCCTGGAGTCGACCGAGAAACACTGAAGCTTTCTTT. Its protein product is CAWSRPRNTEAFF.

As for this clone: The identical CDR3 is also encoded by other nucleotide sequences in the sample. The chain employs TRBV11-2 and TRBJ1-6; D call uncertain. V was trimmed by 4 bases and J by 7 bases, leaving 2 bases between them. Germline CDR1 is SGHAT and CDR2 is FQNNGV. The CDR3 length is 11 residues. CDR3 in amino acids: CASSSNSPLHF. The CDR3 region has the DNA TGTGCCAGCAGCTCAAATTCACCCCTCCACTTT. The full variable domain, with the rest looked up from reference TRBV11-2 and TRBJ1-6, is EAGVAQSPRYKIIEKRQSVAFWCNPISGHATLYWYQQILGQGPKLLIQFQNNGVVDDSQLPKDRFSAERLKGVDSTLKIQPAKLEDSAVYLCASSSNSPLHFGNGTRLTVT.

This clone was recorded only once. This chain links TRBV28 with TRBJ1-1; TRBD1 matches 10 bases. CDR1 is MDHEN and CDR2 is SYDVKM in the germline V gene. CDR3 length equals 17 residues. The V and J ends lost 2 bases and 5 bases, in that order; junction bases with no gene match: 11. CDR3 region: CASSLSLGTGDRTEAFF. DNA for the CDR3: TGTGCCAGCAGTTTAAGTTTGGGGACAGGGGATAGGACTGAAGCTTTCTTT.

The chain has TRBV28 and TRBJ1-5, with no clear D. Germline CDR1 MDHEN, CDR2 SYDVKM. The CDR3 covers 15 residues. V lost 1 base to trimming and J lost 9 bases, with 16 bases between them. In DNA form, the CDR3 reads TGTGCCAGCAGTTTATTATTCAAGGCCTACTGGCCCCAGCATTTT. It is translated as CASSLLFKAYWPQHF.

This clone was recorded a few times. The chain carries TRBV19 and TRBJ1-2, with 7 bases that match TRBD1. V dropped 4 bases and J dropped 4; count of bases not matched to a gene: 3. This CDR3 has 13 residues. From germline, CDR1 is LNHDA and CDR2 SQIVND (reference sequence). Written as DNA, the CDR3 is TGTGCCAGTAGTAGACAGGGTGCCTATGGCTACACCTTC. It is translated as CASSRQGAYGYTF.

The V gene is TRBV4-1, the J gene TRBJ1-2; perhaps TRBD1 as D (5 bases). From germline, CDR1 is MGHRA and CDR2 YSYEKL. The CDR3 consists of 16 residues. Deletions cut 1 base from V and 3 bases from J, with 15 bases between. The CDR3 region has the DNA TGCGCCAGCAGCCAAGTTCCCCCGGGGGGGGACTATGGCTACACCTTC. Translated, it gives CASSQVPPGGDYGYTF.